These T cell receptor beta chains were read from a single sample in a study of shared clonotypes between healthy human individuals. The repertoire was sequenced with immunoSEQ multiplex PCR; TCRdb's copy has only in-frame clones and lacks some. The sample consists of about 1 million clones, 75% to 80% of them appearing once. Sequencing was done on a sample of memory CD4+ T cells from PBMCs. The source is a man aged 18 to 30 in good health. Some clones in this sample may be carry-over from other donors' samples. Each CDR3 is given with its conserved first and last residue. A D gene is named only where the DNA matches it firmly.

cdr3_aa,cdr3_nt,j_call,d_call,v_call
CASSRGQTNTEAFF,TGCGCCAGCAGCCGGGGACAGACAAACACTGAAGCTTTCTTT,TRBJ1-1,TRBD1,TRBV4-1
CASTLQGGSYNEQFF,TGTGCCAGTACCTTACAGGGGGGATCCTACAATGAGCAGTTCTTC,TRBJ2-1,TRBD1,TRBV19
CASSSAGAAKNIQYF,TGTGCCAGCAGTTCCGCCGGGGCTGCCAAAAACATTCAGTACTTC,TRBJ2-4,.,TRBV6-5
CASSLDPRHPSNTGELFF,TGTGCCAGCAGCTTAGATCCTAGACATCCCTCCAACACCGGGGAGCTGTTTTTT,TRBJ2-2,.,TRBV11-2
CASSLGRGGQYEQYF,TGCGCCAGCAGCTTGGGCCGCGGGGGTCAATACGAGCAGTACTTC,TRBJ2-7,TRBD2,TRBV5-1
CASSQGDANYGYTF,TGCGCCAGCAGCCAAGGGGATGCTAACTATGGCTACACCTTC,TRBJ1-2,.,TRBV5-1
CASSLLQGDNEQFF,TGTGCCAGCAGCCTCCTACAGGGCGACAATGAGCAGTTCTTC,TRBJ2-1,.,TRBV7-9
CAWRVVDTIYF,TGTGCCTGGAGAGTTGTTGACACCATATATTTT,TRBJ1-3,.,TRBV30
CASSLGGGIGEQYF,TGTGCCAGCAGCTTAGGCGGGGGGATCGGCGAGCAGTACTTC,TRBJ2-7,TRBD2,TRBV13
CASSLLSLGVSSYNEQFF,TGTGCCAGCAGCTTACTCTCCCTTGGGGTCAGCTCCTACAATGAGCAGTTCTTC,TRBJ2-1,.,TRBV7-2
CASSSYTSANTGELFF,TGCGCCAGCAGCTCTTACACTAGCGCGAACACCGGGGAGCTGTTTTTT,TRBJ2-2,TRBD2,TRBV5-1
CASSLASGPYEQYF,TGTGCCAGCAGTTTGGCTAGCGGGCCCTACGAGCAGTACTTC,TRBJ2-7,TRBD2,TRBV28